This T cell receptor (beta chain) was found in a study of T cell repertoires in cytomegalovirus infection. This CDR3 is built from 13 residues. Germline CDR1 is SGHTA and CDR2 is FQGNSA. V dropped 3 bases and J dropped 5 bases, with 10 bases sitting between them. TCRdb itself ran the reads through MiXCR, one entry per CDR3 protein. The sample records roughly 800,000 distinct CDR3 sequences, around 29% being singletons. In the case of this clonotype: What it recognizes is unknown.

The chain recombines TRBV7-2 with TRBJ2-5, with D tentatively TRBD1 (5 bases). The specimen was cultured CD8+ T cells from PBMCs, collected from culture after CMV antigen stimulation. This receptor was identified in a human donor in good health (CMV status not recorded). Some clones in this sample may be carry-over from other donors' samples. Written as DNA, the CDR3 is TGTGCCAGCAGCTTCCAGGGCTTGGAGACCCAGTACTTC. Translated, it gives CASSFQGLETQYF.